The 9 T cell receptor beta chains in this list originate from one sample, sequenced in a study of Tregs in tolerant kidney transplant recipients. Here immunoSEQ multiplex PCR was the method, and the copy in TCRdb shows in-frame clones only, minus some. The top ten hold approximately 14% of the sample, which has approximately 50,000 clones, around 93% seen once. The nonmyeloablative bone marrow transplants came from related graft donors, with transient mixed chimerism. The material was CD8+ T cells from blood (PBMCs), obtained 24 months after the transplant. These receptors were collected from a human patient who received a combined kidney and bone marrow transplant. Some T cells may originate from the graft donor.

This chain connects TRBV19 to TRBJ1-3, with 7 bases that match TRBD1. Per the germline V gene, CDR1 is LNHDA and CDR2 is SQIVND (reference sequence). V lost 8 bases and J lost 4; bases outside the gene matches: 20. This CDR3 is built from 18 residues. The CDR3 reads CASYDRKRRGLVGNTIYF. CDR3 sequence (DNA): TGTGCCAGTTACGACCGTAAGAGAAGGGGGCTTGTAGGAAACACCATATATTTT.

The rearrangement links TRBV19 to TRBJ1-2; D gene unclear. With 5 bases removed from V and 3 bases from J, the gap between germline ends came to 10 bases. CDR3 length equals 13 residues. Germline loops: CDR1 LNHDA, CDR2 SQIVND (reference sequence). CDR3 protein: CASSAGLYYGYTF. In DNA form, the CDR3 reads TGTGCCAGTAGTGCCGGACTGTACTATGGCTACACCTTC.

This sequence joins TRBV29-1 and TRBJ2-1; 7 bases fit TRBD2. Unmatched junction bases numbered 6, after V lost 6 bases and J lost 1 base. From germline, CDR1 is SQVTM and CDR2 ANQGSEA. The CDR3 has 14 amino acids. The CDR3 spells CSVAGVGSYNEQFF. CDR3 nucleotide sequence: TGCAGCGTCGCGGGGGTGGGTTCCTACAATGAGCAGTTCTTC.

The chain joins TRBV7-9 to TRBJ1-2; D is undetermined. Trimming took 4 bases from V and 7 from J, leaving 7 bases between them. CDR3 length: 11 amino acids. The germline V gene encodes CDR1 SEHNR and CDR2 FQNEAQ (reference sequence). The chain's CDR3 is CASSSQAGYTF. In DNA form, the CDR3 reads TGTGCCAGCAGCTCCCAGGCTGGCTACACCTTC. Looking up the rest from reference TRBV7-9 and TRBJ1-2 gives the full variable domain: DTGVSQNPRHKITKRGQNVTFRCDPISEHNRLYWYRQTLGQGPEFLTYFQNEAQLEKSRLLSDRFSAERPKGSFSTLEIQRTEQGDSAMYLCASSSQAGYTFGSGTRLTVV.

The count of this clone is one. The CDR3 sequence is CASSLPTSGGELQETQYF. Here the CDR3 DNA reads TGTGCCAGCAGCCTACCGACTAGCGGGGGGGAACTCCAAGAGACCCAGTACTTC. The V gene is TRBV9, the J gene TRBJ2-5; 14 bases are a match to TRBD2. Germline CDR1 SGDLS, CDR2 YYNGEE. V trimming: 4 bases; J trimming: 1 base; junction bases outside the gene matches: 9. This CDR3 has 18 amino acids.

V gene TRBV7-9 combines with J gene TRBJ2-7, with a tentative D call TRBD1 (6 bases). The CDR3 is 17 amino acids. Trimming shortened V by 5 bases and J by 0 bases, and 20 bases separated the two germline ends. Germline CDR1 is SEHNR and CDR2 is FQNEAQ (reference sequence). CDR3 DNA: TGTGCCAGCAGCGGTCAAACAGGGAGCCCATTCTCCTACGAGCAGTACTTC. This encodes CASSGQTGSPFSYEQYF.

This clone was seen only a few times. The chain combines TRBV28 with TRBJ2-7; D is uncertain. Per the germline V gene, CDR1 is MDHEN and CDR2 is SYDVKM. Trimming removed 5 bases at V and 7 bases at J, with 9 bases between. CDR3 length: 11 amino acids. The CDR3 reads CASSTVWEQYF. DNA for the CDR3: TGTGCCAGCAGTACTGTATGGGAGCAGTACTTC.

For this clone: This sample includes further DNA sequences coding for the same CDR3. The chain recombines TRBV5-6 with TRBJ2-3, with TRBD1 as a possible D gene (6 bases). The germline V and J ends were trimmed by 4 bases and 3 bases, with 6 bases remaining between them. Germline V lookup: CDR1 SGHDT, CDR2 YYEEEE. The CDR3 has 12 residues. The CDR3 here is CASSRGTDTQYF. For the CDR3, the DNA is TGTGCCAGCAGCAGGGGGACAGATACGCAGTATTTT.

This chain uses TRBV9 with TRBJ2-6; 9 bases map to TRBD1. Germline CDR1 reads SGDLS; CDR2 reads YYNGEE. Trimming removed 2 bases from V and 0 bases from J; junction bases left unmatched: 15. This CDR3 comprises 21 residues. This chain's CDR3 is CASSVPQGTGSPFSGANVLTF. In DNA, the CDR3 is TGTGCCAGCAGCGTTCCCCAGGGGACAGGGTCTCCCTTCTCTGGGGCCAACGTCCTGACTTTC.